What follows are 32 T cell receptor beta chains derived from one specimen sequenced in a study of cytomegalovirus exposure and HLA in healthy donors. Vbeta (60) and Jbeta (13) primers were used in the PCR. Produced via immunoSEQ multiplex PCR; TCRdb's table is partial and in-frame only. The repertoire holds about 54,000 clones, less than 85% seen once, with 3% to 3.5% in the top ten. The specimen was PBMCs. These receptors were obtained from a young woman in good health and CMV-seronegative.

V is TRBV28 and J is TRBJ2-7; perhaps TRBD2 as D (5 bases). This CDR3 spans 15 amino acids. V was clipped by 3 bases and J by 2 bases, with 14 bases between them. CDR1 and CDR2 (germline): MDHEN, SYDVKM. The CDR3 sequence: CASSFLSGSTYEQYF. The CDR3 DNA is TGTGCCAGCAGTTTCCTCTCGGGAAGCACCTACGAGCAGTACTTC.

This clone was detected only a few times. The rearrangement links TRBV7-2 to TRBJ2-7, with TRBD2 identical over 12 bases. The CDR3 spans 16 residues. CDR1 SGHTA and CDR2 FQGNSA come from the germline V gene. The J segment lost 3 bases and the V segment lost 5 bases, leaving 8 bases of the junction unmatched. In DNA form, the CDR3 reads TGTGCCAGCAGCAAGAACCTAGCGGGAGGGGGCTACGAGCAGTACTTC. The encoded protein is CASSKNLAGGGYEQYF.

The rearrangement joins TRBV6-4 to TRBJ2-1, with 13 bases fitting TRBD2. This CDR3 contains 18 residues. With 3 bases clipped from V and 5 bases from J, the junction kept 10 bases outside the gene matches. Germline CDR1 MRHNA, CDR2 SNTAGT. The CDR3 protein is CASSEGLAGRGPHNEQFF. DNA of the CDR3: TGTGCCAGCAGTGAGGGACTAGCGGGGCGGGGGCCCCACAATGAGCAGTTCTTC.

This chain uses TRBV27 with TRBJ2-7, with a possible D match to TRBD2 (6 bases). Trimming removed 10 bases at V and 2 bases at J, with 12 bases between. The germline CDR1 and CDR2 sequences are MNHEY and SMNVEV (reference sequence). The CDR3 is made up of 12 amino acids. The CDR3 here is CATRGTTYEQYF. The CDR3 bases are TGTGCCACGCGGGGAACAACCTACGAGCAGTACTTC.

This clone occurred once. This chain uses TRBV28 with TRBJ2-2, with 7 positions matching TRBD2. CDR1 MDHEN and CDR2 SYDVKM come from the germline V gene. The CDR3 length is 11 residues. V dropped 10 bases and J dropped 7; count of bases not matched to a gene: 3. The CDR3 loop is CATREVGELFF. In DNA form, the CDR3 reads TGTGCCACTCGGGAGGTCGGGGAGCTGTTTTTT. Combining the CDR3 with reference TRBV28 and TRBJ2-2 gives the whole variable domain DVKVTQSSRYLVKRTGEKVFLECVQDMDHENMFWYRQDPGLGLRLIYFSYDVKMKEKGDIPEGYSVSREKKERFSLILESASTNQTSMYLCATREVGELFFGEGSRLTVL.

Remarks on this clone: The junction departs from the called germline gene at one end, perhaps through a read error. The CDR3 sequence: CASSSPRRTPLSGANGLTF. In nucleotides, the CDR3 is TGTGCCAGCAGCTCCCCCCGGCGGACACCACTCTCTGGGGCCAACGGCCTGACTTTC. V gene TRBV5-4 combines with J gene TRBJ2-6, with a tentative D call TRBD1 (5 bases). The germline gives CDR1 SGHNT, CDR2 YYREEE (reference sequence). This CDR3 spans 19 amino acids. The full variable domain, completed using reference TRBV5-4 and TRBJ2-6, is ETGVTQSPTHLIKTRGQQVTLRCSSQSGHNTVSWYQQALGQGPQFIFQYYREEENGRGNFPPRFSGLQFPNYSSELNVNALELDDSALYLCASSSPRRTPLSGANGLTFGAGSRLTVL.

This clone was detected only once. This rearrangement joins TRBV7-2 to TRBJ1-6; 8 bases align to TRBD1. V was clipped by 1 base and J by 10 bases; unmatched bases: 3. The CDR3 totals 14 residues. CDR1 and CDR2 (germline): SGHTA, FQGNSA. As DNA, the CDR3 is TGTGCCAGCAGCTTAGGGACAGGGCAATCACCCCTCCACTTT. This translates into CASSLGTGQSPLHF.

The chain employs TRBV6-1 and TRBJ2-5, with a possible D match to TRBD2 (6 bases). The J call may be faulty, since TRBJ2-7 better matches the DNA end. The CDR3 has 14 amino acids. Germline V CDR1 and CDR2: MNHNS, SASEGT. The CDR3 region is CASSEVWGVNEQYF. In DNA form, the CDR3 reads TGTGCCAGCAGTGAAGTCTGGGGGGTTAACGAGCAGTACTTC.

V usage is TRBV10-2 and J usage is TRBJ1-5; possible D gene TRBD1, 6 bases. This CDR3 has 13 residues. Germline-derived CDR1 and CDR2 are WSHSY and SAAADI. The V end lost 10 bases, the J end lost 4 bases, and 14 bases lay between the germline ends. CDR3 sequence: CATRAGENQPQHF. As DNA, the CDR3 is TGCGCCACCCGGGCAGGGGAGAATCAGCCCCAGCATTTT.

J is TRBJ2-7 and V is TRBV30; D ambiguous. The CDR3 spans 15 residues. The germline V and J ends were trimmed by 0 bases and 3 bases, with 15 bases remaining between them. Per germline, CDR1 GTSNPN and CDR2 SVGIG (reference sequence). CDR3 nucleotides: TGTGCCTGGAGTGTACCGCGGAGATACGTCTACGAGCAGTACTTC. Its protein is CAWSVPRRYVYEQYF. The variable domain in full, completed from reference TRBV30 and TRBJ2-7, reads SQTIHQWPATLVQPVGSPLSLECTVEGTSNPNLYWYRQAAGRGLQLLFYSVGIGQISSEVPQNLSASRPQDRQFILSSKKLLLSDSGFYLCAWSVPRRYVYEQYFGPGTRLTVT.

CDR3 bases: TGTGCCATCCTGCGCTACAATGAGCAGTTCTTC. Its translation: CAILRYNEQFF. The V and J genes are TRBV10-3 and TRBJ2-1; D gene ambiguous. Trimming left V 8 bases short and J 3 bases short, with 5 bases between. Germline V gene data show CDR1 as ENHRY and CDR2 as SYGVKD. This CDR3 contains 11 residues.

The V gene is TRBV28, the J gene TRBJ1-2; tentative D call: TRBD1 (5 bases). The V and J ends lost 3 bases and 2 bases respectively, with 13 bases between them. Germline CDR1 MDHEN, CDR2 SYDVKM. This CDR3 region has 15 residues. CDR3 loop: CASSFPRVGNYGYTF. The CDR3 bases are TGTGCCAGCAGTTTTCCCAGGGTGGGAAACTATGGCTACACCTTC.

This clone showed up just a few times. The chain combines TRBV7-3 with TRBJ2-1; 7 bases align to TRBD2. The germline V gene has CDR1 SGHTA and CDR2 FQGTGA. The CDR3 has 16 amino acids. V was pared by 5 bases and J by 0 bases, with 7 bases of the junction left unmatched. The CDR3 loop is CASSPRASGSYNEQFF. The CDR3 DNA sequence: TGTGCCAGCAGCCCTCGAGCTAGCGGCTCCTACAATGAGCAGTTCTTC.

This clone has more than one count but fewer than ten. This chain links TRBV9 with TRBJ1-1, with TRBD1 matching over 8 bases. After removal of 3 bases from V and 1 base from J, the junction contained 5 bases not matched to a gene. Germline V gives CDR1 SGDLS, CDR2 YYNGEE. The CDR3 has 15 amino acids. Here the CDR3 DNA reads TGTGCCAGCAGCGCGGACAGGGCTTCGAACACTGAAGCTTTCTTT. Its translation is CASSADRASNTEAFF.

CDR3: CASSQEQTSLTDTQYF. The CDR3 DNA follows: TGTGCCAGCAGCCAAGAGCAAACTAGTTTAACAGATACGCAGTATTTT. This chain joins TRBV4-2 and TRBJ2-3, with D perhaps matching TRBD2 (5 bases). The germline V gene has CDR1 LGHNA and CDR2 YNFKEQ. CDR3 size: 16 residues. V gave up 0 bases and J gave up 3 bases, with 13 bases separating them.

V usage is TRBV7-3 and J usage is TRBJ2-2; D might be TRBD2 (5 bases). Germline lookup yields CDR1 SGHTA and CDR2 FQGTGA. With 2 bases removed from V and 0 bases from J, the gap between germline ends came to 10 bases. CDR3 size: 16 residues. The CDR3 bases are TGTGCCAGCAGCTTACGCGGCGGGTCGAACACCGGGGAGCTGTTTTTT. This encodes CASSLRGGSNTGELFF. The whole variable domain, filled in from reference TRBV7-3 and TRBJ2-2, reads GAGVSQTPSNKVTEKGKYVELRCDPISGHTALYWYRQSLGQGPEFLIYFQGTGAADDSGLPNDRFFAVRPEGSVSTLKIQRTERGDSAVYLCASSLRGGSNTGELFFGEGSRLTVL.

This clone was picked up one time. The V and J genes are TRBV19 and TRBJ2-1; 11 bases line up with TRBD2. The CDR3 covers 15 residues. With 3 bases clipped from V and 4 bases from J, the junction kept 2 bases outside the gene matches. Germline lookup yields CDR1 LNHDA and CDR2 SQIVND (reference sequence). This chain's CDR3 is CASSMTSGDYNEQFF. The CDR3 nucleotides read TGTGCCAGTAGTATGACTAGCGGGGATTACAATGAGCAGTTCTTC.

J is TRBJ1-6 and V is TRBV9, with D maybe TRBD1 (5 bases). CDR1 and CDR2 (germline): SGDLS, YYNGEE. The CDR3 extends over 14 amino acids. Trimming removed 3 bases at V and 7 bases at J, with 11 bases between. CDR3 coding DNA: TGTGCCAGCAGCGATGGACACGGAAATTCACCCCTCCACTTT. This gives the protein CASSDGHGNSPLHF.

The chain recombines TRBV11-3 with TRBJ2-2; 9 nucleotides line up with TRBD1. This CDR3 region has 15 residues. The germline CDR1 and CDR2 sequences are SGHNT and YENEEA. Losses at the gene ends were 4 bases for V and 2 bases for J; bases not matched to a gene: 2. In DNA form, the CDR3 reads TGTGCCAGCAGCTCGGGACAGGGAAACACCGGGGAGCTGTTTTTT. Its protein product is CASSSGQGNTGELFF.

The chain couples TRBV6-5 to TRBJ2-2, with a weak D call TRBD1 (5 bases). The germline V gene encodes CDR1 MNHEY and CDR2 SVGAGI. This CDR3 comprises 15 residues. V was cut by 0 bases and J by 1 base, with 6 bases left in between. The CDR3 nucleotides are TGTGCCAGCAGTTACTCGACAGAGAACACCGGGGAGCTGTTTTTT. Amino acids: CASSYSTENTGELFF.

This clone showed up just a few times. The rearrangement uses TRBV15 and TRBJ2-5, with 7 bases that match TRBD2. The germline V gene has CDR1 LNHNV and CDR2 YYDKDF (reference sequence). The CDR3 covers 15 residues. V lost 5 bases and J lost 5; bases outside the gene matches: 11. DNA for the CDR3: TGTGCCACCAGCGCTAAACGACTAGCCGGGGAGACCCAGTACTTC. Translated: CATSAKRLAGETQYF.

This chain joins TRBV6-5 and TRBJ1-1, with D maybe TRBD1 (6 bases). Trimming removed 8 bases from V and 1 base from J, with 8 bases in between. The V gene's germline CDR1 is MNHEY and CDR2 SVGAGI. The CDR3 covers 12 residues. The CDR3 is CASSGQNTEAFF. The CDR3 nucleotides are TGTGCCAGCTCGGGACAGAACACTGAAGCTTTCTTT.

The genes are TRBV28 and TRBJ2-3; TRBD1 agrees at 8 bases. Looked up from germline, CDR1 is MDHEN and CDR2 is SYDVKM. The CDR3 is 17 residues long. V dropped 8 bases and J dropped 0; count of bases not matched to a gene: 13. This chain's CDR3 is CASRTRTGRSSTDTQYF. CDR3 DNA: TGTGCCAGCCGCACTCGGACAGGGCGTTCAAGCACAGATACGCAGTATTTT.

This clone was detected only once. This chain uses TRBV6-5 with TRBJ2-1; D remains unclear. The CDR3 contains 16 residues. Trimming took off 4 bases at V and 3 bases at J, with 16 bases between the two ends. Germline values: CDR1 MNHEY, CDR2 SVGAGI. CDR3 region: CASSFDRRVLYNEQFF. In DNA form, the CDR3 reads TGTGCCAGCAGTTTTGATAGAAGAGTACTCTACAATGAGCAGTTCTTC.

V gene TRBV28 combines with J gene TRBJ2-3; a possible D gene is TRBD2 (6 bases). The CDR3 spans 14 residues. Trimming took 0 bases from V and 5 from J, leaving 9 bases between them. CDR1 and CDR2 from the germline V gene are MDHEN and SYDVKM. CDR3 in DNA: TGTGCCAGCAGTTTATGGGGGGGAAGAGATACGCAGTATTTT. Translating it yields CASSLWGGRDTQYF.

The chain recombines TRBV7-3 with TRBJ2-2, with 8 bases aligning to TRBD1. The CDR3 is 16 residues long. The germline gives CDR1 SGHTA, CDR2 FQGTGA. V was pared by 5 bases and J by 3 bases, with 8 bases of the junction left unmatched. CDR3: CASSTNRGIDTGELFF. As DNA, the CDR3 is TGTGCCAGCAGCACCAACAGGGGGATCGACACCGGGGAGCTGTTTTTT.

DNA for the CDR3: TGTGCCAGCAGTTACGCCGGGAGTACGGATGAAAAACTGTTTTTT. Translated: CASSYAGSTDEKLFF. The rearrangement joins TRBV6-6 to TRBJ1-4; D unresolved. Germline V gives CDR1 MNHNY, CDR2 SVGAGI (reference sequence). The V gene lost 2 bases and the J gene lost 6 bases, with 13 bases spanning the gap. The CDR3 is 15 residues long.

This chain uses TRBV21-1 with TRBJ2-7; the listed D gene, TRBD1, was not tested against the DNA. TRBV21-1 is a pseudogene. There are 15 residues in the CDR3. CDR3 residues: CASSPGTGPTYEQYF. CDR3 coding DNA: TGTGCCAGCAGCCCCGGGACAGGGCCCACCTACGAGCAGTACTTC.

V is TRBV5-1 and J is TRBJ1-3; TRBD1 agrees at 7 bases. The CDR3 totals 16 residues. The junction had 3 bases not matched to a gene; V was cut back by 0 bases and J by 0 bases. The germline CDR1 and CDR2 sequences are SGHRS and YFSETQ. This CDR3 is CASSLAGTDSGNTIYF. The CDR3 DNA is TGCGCCAGCAGCTTGGCCGGGACAGACTCTGGAAACACCATATATTTT.

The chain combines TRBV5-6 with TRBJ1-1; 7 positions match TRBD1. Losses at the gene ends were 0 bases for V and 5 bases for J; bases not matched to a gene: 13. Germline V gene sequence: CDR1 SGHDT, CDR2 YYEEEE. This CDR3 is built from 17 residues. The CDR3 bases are TGTGCCAGCAGCTTGGCCGTGTTTGGGCAGGGGGATACTGAAGCTTTCTTT. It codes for CASSLAVFGQGDTEAFF.

The CDR3 reads CASSFLGVQYF. The CDR3 DNA sequence: TGTGCCAGCAGTTTCCTAGGGGTGCAGTACTTC. The V and J genes are TRBV27 and TRBJ2-7, with D perhaps matching TRBD1 (5 bases). CDR1 MNHEY and CDR2 SMNVEV come from the germline V gene (reference sequence). The CDR3 has 11 residues. V lost 3 bases to trimming and J lost 9 bases, with 9 bases between them.

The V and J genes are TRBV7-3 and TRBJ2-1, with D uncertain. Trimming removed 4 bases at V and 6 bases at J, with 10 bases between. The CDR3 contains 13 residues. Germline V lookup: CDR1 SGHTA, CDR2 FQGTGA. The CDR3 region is CASSSSTPNEQFF. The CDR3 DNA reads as TGTGCCAGCAGCTCTTCGACTCCCAATGAGCAGTTCTTC.